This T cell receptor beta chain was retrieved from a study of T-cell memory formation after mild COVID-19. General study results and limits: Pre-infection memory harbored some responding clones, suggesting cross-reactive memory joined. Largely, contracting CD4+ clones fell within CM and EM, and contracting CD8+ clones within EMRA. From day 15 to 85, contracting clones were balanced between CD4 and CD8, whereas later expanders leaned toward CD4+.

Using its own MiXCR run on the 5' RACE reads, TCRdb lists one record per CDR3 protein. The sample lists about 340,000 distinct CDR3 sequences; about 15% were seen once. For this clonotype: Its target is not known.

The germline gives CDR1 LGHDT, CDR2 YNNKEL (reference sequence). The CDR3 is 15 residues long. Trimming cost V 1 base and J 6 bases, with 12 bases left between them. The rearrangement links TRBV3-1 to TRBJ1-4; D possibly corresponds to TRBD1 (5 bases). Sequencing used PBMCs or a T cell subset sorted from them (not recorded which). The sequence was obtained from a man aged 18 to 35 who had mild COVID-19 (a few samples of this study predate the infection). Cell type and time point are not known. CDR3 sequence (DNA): TGTGCCAGCAGCCAAGGGGGCCGAGGGTATGAAAAACTGTTTTTT. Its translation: CASSQGGRGYEKLFF.